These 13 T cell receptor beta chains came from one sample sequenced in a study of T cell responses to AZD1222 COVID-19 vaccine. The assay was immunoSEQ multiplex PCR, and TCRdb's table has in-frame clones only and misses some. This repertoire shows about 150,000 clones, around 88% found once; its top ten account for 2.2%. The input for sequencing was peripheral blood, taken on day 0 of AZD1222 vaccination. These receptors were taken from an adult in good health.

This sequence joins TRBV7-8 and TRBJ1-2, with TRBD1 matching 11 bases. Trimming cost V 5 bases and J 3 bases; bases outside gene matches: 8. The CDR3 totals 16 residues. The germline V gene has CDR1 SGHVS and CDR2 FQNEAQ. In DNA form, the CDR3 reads TGTGCCAGCAGCATTAGCATGGGACAGGGGGACTATGGCTACACCTTC. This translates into CASSISMGQGDYGYTF.

Here the CDR3 reads CASSLEGAGGLDTQYF. The CDR3 nucleotides are TGCGCCAGCAGCTTGGAGGGGGCAGGGGGCCTAGATACGCAGTATTTT. The rearrangement joins TRBV5-1 to TRBJ2-3, with 8 bases lining up with TRBD1. The V and J ends lost 0 bases and 5 bases, in that order; junction bases with no gene match: 8. Per the germline V gene, CDR1 is SGHRS and CDR2 is YFSETQ. This CDR3 is 16 amino acids long.

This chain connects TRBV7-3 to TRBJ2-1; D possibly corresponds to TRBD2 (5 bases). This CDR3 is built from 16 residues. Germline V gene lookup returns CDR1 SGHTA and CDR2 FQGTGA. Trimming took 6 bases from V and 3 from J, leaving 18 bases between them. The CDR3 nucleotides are TGTGCCAGCAGTTGGTACCCAAATCGGGACTACAATGAGCAGTTCTTC. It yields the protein CASSWYPNRDYNEQFF.

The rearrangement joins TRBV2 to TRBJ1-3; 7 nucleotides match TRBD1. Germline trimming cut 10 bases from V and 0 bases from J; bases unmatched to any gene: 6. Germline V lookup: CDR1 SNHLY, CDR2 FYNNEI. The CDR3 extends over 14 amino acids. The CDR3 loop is CATRDSSSGNTIYF. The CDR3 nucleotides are TGTGCCACCAGGGACAGCAGCTCTGGAAACACCATATATTTT. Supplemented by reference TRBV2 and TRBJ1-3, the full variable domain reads EPEVTQTPSHQVTQMGQEVILRCVPISNHLYFYWYRQILGQKVEFLVSFYNNEISEKSEIFDDQFSVERPDGSNFTLKIRSTKLEDSAMYFCATRDSSSGNTIYFGEGSWLTVV.

The CDR3 region has the DNA TGCGCCAGCAGCCAGGGACTAGCGGGAGTGGAGACCCAGTACTTC. Protein: CASSQGLAGVETQYF. The chain employs TRBV4-3 and TRBJ2-5; TRBD2 matches 14 bases. V shed 3 bases, J shed 5 bases, and the junction held 2 bases outside the gene matches. This CDR3 has 15 amino acids. Germline values: CDR1 LGHNA, CDR2 YSLEER.

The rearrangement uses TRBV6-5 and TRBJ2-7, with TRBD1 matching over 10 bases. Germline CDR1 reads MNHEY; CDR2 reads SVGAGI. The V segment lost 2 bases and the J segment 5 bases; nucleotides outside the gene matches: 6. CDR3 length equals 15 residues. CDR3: CASSYAGTGVNEQYF. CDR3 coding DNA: TGTGCCAGCAGTTACGCTGGGACAGGGGTCAACGAGCAGTACTTC.

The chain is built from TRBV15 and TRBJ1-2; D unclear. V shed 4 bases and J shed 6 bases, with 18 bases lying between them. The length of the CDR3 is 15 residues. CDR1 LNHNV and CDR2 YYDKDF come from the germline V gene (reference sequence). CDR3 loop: CATSTAPPYNDGYTF. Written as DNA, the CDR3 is TGTGCCACCAGCACCGCCCCGCCCTACAACGATGGCTACACCTTC.

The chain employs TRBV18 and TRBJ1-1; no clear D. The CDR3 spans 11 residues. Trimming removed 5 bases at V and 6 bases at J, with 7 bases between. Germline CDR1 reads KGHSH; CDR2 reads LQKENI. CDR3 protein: CASSSVAEAFF. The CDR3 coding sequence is TGTGCCAGCTCATCTGTAGCTGAAGCTTTCTTT.

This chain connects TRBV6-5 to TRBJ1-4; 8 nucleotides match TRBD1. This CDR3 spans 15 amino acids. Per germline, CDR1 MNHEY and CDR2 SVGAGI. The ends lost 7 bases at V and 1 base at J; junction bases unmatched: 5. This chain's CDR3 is CASTGRGLTNEKLFF. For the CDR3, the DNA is TGTGCCAGCACGGGCAGGGGGCTAACTAATGAAAAACTGTTTTTT.

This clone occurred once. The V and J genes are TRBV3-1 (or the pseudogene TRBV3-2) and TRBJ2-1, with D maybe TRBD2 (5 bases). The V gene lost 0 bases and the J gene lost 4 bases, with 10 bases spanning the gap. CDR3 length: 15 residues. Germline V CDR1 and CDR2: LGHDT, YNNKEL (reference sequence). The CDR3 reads CASSQDISEYNEQFF. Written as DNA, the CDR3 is TGTGCCAGCAGCCAAGATATTAGCGAGTACAATGAGCAGTTCTTC.

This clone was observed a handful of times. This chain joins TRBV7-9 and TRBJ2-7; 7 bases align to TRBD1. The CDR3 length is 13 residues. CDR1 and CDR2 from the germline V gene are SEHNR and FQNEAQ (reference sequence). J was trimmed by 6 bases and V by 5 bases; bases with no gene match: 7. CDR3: CASSHDRAGEQYF. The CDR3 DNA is TGTGCCAGCAGCCATGACAGGGCCGGCGAGCAGTACTTC.

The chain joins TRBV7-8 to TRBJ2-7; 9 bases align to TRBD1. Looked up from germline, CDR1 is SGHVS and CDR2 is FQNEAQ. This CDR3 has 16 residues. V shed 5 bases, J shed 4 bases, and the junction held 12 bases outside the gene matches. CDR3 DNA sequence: TGTGCCAGCAGCCGCACCGGGACAGGGACCTTATACGAGCAGTACTTC. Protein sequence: CASSRTGTGTLYEQYF.

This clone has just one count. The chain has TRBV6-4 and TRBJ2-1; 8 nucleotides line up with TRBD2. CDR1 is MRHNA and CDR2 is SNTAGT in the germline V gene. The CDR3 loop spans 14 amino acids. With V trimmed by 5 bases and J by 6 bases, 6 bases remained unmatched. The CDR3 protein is CASSPSGSSNEQFF. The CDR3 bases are TGTGCCAGCAGTCCGAGCGGGAGTAGCAATGAGCAGTTCTTC.